The 3 T cell receptor beta chains below were found in one sample sequenced in a study of blood T cell repertoires in COVID-19. Data came from immunoSEQ multiplex PCR; TCRdb stores just in-frame clones and leaves some out. The table includes about 160,000 clones, around three quarters detected once. The sequenced material came from peripheral blood. The source is a man in his 60s with acute or convalescent COVID-19.

The chain recombines TRBV29-1 with TRBJ2-1; 7 bases line up with TRBD1. The CDR3 consists of 16 residues. Germline CDR1 reads SQVTM; CDR2 reads ANQGSEA. J lost 7 bases, V lost 1 base, and 13 bases had no gene match. In nucleotides, the CDR3 is TGCAGCGTTGAAGGGAGCGAGACAGGGCCTATGAATGAGCAGTTCTTC. Protein sequence: CSVEGSETGPMNEQFF.

This clone was seen a few times. The V and J genes are TRBV7-8 and TRBJ2-5; the D gene is possibly TRBD1 (7 bases). CDR3 size: 16 residues. The V end lost 1 base, the J end lost 4 bases, and 16 bases lay between the germline ends. In germline, CDR1 is SGHVS, CDR2 FQNEAQ. CDR3 protein: CASSLEGWRGPETQYF. The CDR3 nucleotides are TGTGCCAGCAGCTTAGAAGGGTGGAGGGGGCCAGAGACCCAGTACTTC.

The rearrangement uses TRBV5-3 and TRBJ2-5; 8 bases agree with TRBD2. TRBV5-3 is noted as an ORF with a role that remains uncertain. Germline trimming cut 4 bases from V and 5 bases from J; bases unmatched to any gene: 16. The CDR3 is made up of 17 amino acids. In DNA, the CDR3 is TGTGCCAGAAGCCGTGGAGAAGCGGGGGCCCTCGGGGAGACCCAGTACTTC. Amino acid sequence: CARSRGEAGALGETQYF.